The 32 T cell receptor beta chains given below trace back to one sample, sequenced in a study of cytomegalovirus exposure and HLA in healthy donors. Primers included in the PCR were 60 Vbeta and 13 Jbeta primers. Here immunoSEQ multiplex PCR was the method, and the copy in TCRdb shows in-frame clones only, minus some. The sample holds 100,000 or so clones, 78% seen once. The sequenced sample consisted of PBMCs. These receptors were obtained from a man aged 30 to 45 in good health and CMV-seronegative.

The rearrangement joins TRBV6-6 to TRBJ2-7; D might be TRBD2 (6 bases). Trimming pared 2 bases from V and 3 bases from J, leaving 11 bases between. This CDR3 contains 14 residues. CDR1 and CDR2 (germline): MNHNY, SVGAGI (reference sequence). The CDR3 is CASSYGGLLYEQYF. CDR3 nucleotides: TGTGCCAGCAGTTACGGGGGACTCCTCTACGAGCAGTACTTC.

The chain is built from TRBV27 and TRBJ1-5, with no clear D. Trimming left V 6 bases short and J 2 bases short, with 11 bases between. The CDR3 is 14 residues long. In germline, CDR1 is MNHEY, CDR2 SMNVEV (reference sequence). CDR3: CASRGLRGNQPQHF. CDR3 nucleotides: TGTGCCAGCAGGGGTCTGAGGGGCAATCAGCCCCAGCATTTT.

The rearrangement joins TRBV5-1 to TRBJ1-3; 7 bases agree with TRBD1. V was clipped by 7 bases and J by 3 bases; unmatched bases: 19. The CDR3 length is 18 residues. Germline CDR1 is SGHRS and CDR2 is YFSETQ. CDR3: CASLERQGPPLDGNTIYF. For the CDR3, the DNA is TGCGCCAGCTTGGAGAGACAGGGCCCCCCTTTGGATGGAAACACCATATATTTT. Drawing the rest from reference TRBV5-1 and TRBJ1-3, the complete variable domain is KAGVTQTPRYLIKTRGQQVTLSCSPISGHRSVSWYQQTPGQGLQFLFEYFSETQRNKGNFPGRFSGRQFSNSRSEMNVSTLELGDSALYLCASLERQGPPLDGNTIYFGEGSWLTVV.

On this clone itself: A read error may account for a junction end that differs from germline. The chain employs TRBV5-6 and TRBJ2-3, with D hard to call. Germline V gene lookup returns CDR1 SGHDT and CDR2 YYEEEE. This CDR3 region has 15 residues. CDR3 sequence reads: CASSLLLTNTDAQYF. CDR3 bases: TGTGCCAGCAGCTTACTCCTAACAAACACAGATGCGCAGTATTTT.

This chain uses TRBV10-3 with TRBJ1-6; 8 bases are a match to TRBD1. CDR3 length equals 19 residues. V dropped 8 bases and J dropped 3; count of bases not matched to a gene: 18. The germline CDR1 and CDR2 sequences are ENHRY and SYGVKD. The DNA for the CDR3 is TGTGCCATCGGGTCAGGGGGCGATGGTATTGGAGTCTATAATTCACCCCTCCACTTT. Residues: CAIGSGGDGIGVYNSPLHF.

The CDR3 protein is CASRYPGGGRGGELFF. CDR3 nucleotides: TGTGCCAGCAGATACCCAGGTGGAGGGAGGGGCGGGGAGCTGTTTTTT. The chain employs TRBV28 and TRBJ2-2; the match to TRBD2 covers 7 bases. The germline V gene encodes CDR1 MDHEN and CDR2 SYDVKM. V dropped 6 bases and J dropped 7; count of bases not matched to a gene: 14. The CDR3 runs 16 residues. The variable domain in full, completed from reference TRBV28 and TRBJ2-2, reads DVKVTQSSRYLVKRTGEKVFLECVQDMDHENMFWYRQDPGLGLRLIYFSYDVKMKEKGDIPEGYSVSREKKERFSLILESASTNQTSMYLCASRYPGGGRGGELFFGEGSRLTVL.

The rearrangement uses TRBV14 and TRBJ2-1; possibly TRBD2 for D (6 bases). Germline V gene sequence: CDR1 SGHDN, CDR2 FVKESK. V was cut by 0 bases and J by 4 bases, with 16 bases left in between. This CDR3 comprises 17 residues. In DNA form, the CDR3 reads TGTGCCAGCAGCCAAGATGGCGGGGTAGCGGCGTACAATGAGCAGTTCTTC. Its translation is CASSQDGGVAAYNEQFF.

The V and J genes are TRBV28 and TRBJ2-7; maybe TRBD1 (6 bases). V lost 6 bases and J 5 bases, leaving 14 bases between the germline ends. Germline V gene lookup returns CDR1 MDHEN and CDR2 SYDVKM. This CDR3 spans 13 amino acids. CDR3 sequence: CASSLAEGDEQYF. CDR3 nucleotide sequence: TGTGCCAGCAGCCTGGCAGAGGGGGACGAGCAGTACTTC. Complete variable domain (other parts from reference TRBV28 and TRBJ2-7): DVKVTQSSRYLVKRTGEKVFLECVQDMDHENMFWYRQDPGLGLRLIYFSYDVKMKEKGDIPEGYSVSREKKERFSLILESASTNQTSMYLCASSLAEGDEQYFGPGTRLTVT.

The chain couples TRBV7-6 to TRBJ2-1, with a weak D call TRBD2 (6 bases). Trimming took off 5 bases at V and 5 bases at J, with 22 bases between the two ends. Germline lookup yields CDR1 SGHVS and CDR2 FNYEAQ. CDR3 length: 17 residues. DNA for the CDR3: TGTGCCAGCAGCCCGGGGATGGGAGTAGCGGCACACAATGAGCAGTTCTTC. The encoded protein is CASSPGMGVAAHNEQFF.

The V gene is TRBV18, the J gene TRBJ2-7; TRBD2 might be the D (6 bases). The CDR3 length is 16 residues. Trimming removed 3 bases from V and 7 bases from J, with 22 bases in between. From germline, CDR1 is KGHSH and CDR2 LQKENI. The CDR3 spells CASSPPGLTAQPEQYF. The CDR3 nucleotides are TGTGCCAGCTCACCTCCGGGACTCACCGCCCAACCTGAGCAGTACTTC. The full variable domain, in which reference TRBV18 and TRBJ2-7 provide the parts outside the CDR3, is NAGVMQNPRHLVRRRGQEARLRCSPMKGHSHVYWYRQLPEEGLKFMVYLQKENIIDESGMPKERFSAEFPKEGPSILRIQQVVRGDSAAYFCASSPPGLTAQPEQYFGPGTRLTVT.

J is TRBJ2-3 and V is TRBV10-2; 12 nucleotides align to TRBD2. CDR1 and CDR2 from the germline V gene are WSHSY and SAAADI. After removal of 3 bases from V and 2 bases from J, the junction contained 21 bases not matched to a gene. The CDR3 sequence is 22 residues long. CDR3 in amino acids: CASSDGGWRLAGADLNTDTQYF. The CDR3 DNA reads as TGCGCCAGCAGTGACGGGGGGTGGAGACTAGCGGGGGCCGACCTCAACACAGATACGCAGTATTTT.

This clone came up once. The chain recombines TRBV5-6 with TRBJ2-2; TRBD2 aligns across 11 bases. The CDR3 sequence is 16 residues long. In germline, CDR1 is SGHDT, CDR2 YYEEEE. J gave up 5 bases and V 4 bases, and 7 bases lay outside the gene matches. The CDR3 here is CASSAGLAVGTGELFF. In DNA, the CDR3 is TGTGCCAGCAGCGCGGGACTAGCGGTGGGTACCGGGGAGCTGTTTTTT. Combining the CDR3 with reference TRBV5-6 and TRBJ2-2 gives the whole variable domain DAGVTQSPTHLIKTRGQQVTLRCSPKSGHDTVSWYQQALGQGPQFIFQYYEEEERQRGNFPDRFSGHQFPNYSSELNVNALLLGDSALYLCASSAGLAVGTGELFFGEGSRLTVL.

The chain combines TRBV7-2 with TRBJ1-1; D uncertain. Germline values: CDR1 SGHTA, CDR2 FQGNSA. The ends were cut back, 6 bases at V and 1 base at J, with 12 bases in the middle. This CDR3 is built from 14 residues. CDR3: CASRRNTGNTEAFF. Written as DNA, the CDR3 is TGTGCCAGCAGGCGTAACACGGGGAACACTGAAGCTTTCTTT. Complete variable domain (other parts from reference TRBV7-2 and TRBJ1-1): GAGVSQSPSNKVTEKGKDVELRCDPISGHTALYWYRQSLGQGLEFLIYFQGNSAPDKSGLPSDRFSAERTGGSVSTLTIQRTQQEDSAVYLCASRRNTGNTEAFFGQGTRLTVV.

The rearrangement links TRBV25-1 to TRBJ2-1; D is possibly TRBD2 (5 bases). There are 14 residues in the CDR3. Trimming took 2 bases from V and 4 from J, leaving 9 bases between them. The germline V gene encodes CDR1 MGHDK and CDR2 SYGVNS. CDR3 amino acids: CASSETGIYNEQFF. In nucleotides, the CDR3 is TGTGCCAGCAGTGAAACCGGGATATACAATGAGCAGTTCTTC. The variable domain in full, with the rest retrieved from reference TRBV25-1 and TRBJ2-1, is EADIYQTPRYLVIGTGKKITLECSQTMGHDKMYWYQQDPGMELHLIHYSYGVNSTEKGDLSSESTVSRIRTEHFPLTLESARPSHTSQYLCASSETGIYNEQFFGPGTRLTVL.

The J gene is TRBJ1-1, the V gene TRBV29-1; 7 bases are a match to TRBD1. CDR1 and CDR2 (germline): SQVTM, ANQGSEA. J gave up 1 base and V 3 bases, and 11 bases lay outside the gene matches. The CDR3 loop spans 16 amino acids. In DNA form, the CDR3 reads TGCAGCGTTGAGGGTTTAAGGACAGGAAGGAACACTGAAGCTTTCTTT. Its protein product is CSVEGLRTGRNTEAFF. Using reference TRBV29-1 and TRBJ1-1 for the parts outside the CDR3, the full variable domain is SAVISQKPSRDICQRGTSLTIQCQVDSQVTMMFWYRQQPGQSLTLIATANQGSEATYESGFVIDKFPISRPNLTFSTLTVSNMSPEDSSIYLCSVEGLRTGRNTEAFFGQGTRLTVV.

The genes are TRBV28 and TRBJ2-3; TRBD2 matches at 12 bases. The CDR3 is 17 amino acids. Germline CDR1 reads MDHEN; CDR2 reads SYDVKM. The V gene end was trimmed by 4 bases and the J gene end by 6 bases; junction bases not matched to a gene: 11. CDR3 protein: CASSSSGLAGPQDTQYF. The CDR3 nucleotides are TGTGCCAGCAGTTCCTCGGGACTAGCGGGCCCACAGGATACGCAGTATTTT.

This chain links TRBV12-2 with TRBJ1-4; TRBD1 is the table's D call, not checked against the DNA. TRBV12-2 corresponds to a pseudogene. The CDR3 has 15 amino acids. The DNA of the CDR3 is TGTGCAAGTCGCTTAGCCCGACAGGGTGGTGAAAAACTGTTTTTT. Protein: CASRLARQGGEKLFF.

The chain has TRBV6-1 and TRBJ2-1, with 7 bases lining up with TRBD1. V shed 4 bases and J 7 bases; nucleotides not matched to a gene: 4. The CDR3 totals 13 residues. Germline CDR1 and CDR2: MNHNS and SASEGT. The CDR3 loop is CASSGQGGNEQFF. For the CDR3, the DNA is TGTGCCAGCAGTGGACAGGGCGGGAATGAGCAGTTCTTC.

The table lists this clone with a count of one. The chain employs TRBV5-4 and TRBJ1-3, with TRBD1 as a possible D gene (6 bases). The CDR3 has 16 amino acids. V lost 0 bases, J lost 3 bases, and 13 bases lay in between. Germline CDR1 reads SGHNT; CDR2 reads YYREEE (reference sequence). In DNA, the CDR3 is TGTGCCAGCAGCTTGGGTGGGGGCATCTATGGAAACACCATATATTTT. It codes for CASSLGGGIYGNTIYF.

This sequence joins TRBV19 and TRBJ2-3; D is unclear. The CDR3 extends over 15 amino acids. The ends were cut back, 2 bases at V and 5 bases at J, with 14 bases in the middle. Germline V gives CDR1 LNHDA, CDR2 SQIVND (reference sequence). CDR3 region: CASSIRTSPGDTQYF. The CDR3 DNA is TGTGCCAGTAGTATAAGAACTTCCCCCGGAGATACGCAGTATTTT.

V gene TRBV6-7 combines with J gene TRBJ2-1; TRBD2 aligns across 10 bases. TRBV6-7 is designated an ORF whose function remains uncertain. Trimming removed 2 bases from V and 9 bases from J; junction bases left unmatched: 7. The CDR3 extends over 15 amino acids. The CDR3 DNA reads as TGTGCCAGCAGTTACGGGGGATCTAGCGGGGGTGAGCAGTTCTTC. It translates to CASSYGGSSGGEQFF.

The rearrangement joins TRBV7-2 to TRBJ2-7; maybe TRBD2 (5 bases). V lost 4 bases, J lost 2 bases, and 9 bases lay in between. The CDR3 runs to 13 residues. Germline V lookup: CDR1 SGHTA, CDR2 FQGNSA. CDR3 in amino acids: CASSSPGTYEQYF. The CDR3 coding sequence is TGTGCCAGCAGCTCCCCGGGGACCTACGAGCAGTACTTC. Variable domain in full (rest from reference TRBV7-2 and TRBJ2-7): GAGVSQSPSNKVTEKGKDVELRCDPISGHTALYWYRQSLGQGLEFLIYFQGNSAPDKSGLPSDRFSAERTGGSVSTLTIQRTQQEDSAVYLCASSSPGTYEQYFGPGTRLTVT.

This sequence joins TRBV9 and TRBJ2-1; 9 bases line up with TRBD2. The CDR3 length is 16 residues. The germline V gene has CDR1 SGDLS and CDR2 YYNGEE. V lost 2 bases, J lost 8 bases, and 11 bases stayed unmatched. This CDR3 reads CASSVGIAGEFHEQFF. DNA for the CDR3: TGTGCCAGCAGCGTTGGAATAGCGGGGGAATTCCATGAGCAGTTCTTC.

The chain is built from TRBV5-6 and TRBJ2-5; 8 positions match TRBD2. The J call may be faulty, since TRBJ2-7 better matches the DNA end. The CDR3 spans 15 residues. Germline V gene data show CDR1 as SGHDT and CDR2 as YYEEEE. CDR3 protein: CASSLELAGTYEQYF. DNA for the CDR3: TGTGCCAGCAGCTTGGAGCTAGCGGGTACTTACGAGCAGTACTTC.

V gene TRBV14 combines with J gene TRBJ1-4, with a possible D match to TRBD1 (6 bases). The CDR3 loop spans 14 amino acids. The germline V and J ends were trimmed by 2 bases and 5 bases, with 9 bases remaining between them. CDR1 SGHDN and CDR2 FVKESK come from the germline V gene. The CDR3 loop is CASSQQQGNEKLFF. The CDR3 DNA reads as TGTGCCAGCAGCCAACAACAGGGCAATGAAAAACTGTTTTTT.

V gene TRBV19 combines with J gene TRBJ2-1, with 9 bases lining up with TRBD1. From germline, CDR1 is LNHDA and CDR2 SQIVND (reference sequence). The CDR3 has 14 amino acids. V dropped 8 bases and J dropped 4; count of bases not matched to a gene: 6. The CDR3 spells CASEDRGLYNEQFF. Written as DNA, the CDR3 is TGTGCCAGTGAGGACAGGGGCCTTTACAATGAGCAGTTCTTC.

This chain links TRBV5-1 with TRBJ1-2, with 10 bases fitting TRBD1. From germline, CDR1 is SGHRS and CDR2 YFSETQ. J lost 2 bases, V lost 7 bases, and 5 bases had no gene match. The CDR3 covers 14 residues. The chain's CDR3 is CASAGGQGNYGYTF. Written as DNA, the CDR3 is TGCGCCAGCGCGGGGGGACAGGGGAACTATGGCTACACCTTC. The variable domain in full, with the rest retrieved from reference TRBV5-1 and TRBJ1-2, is KAGVTQTPRYLIKTRGQQVTLSCSPISGHRSVSWYQQTPGQGLQFLFEYFSETQRNKGNFPGRFSGRQFSNSRSEMNVSTLELGDSALYLCASAGGQGNYGYTFGSGTRLTVV.

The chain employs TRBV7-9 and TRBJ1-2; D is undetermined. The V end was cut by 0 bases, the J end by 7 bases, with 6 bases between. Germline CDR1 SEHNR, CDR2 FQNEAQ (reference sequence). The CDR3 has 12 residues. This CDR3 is CASSLALSGYTF. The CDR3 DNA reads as TGTGCCAGCAGCTTAGCGCTCAGTGGCTACACCTTC. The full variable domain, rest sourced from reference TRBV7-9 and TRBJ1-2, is DTGVSQNPRHKITKRGQNVTFRCDPISEHNRLYWYRQTLGQGPEFLTYFQNEAQLEKSRLLSDRFSAERPKGSFSTLEIQRTEQGDSAMYLCASSLALSGYTFGSGTRLTVV.

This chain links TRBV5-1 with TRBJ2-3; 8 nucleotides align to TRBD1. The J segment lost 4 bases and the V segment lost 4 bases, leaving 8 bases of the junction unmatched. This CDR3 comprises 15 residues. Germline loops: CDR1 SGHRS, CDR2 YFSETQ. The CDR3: CASSAQGQGPDTQYF. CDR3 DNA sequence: TGCGCCAGCAGCGCCCAAGGACAGGGTCCAGATACGCAGTATTTT.

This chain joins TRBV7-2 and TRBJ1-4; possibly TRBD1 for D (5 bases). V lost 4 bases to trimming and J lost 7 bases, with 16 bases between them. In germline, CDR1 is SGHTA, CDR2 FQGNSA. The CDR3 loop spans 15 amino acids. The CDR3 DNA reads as TGTGCCAGCAGCTCCTCGGGGGTGGGAAGTGAAAAACTGTTTTTT. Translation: CASSSSGVGSEKLFF.

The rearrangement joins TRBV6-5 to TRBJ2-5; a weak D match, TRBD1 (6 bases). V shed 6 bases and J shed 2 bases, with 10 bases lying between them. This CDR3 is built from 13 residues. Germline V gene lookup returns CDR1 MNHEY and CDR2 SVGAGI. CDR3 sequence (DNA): TGTGCCAGCAGCGGCGGACAGCAAGAGACCCAGTACTTC. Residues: CASSGGQQETQYF.

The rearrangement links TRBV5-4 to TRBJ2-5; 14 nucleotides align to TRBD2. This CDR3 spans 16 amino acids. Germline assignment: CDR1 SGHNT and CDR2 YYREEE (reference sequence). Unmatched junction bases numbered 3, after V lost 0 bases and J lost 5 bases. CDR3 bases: TGTGCCAGCAGCTTGGGGGGGACTAGCGGGAGTGAGACCCAGTACTTC. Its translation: CASSLGGTSGSETQYF.